Listed here are 15 T cell receptor beta chains from one sample, sequenced in a study of human T cells and chemical hapten exposure. MiXCR was run by TCRdb on the RACE reads, yielding one entry per CDR3 protein. The sample lists under 450,000 distinct CDR3 sequences; just under 6.5% were seen once. The time point is: patch test 2, 6 weeks after DPC sensitization. As for treatment: therapeutic diphenylcyclopropenone sensitization with weekly scalp DPC. The specimen was whole blood, collected in connection with sensitization to the hapten diphenylcyclopropenone (DPC). These receptors originate from a woman between 18 and 30 years old with alopecia areata. Some clones in this sample may be carry-over from other donors' samples.

The CDR3 DNA follows: TGTGCCAGCTCACCAATTTCCGGCTCTGGGGCCAACGTCCTGACTTTC. Translated: CASSPISGSGANVLTF. The genes are TRBV18 and TRBJ2-6; D unclear. CDR3 length: 16 residues. Trimming took off 2 bases at V and 0 bases at J, with 8 bases between the two ends. The V gene's germline CDR1 is KGHSH and CDR2 LQKENI.

The table lists this clonotype with a few counts. The V gene is TRBV4-2, the J gene TRBJ2-3; 12 nucleotides line up with TRBD2. The V segment lost 3 bases and the J segment 2 bases; nucleotides outside the gene matches: 12. Germline loops: CDR1 LGHNA, CDR2 YNFKEQ. The CDR3 contains 19 residues. The CDR3 coding sequence is TGTGCCAGCAGCCAGGGCCCCACTAGCGGGGGGCCTATCACAGATACGCAGTATTTT. It yields the protein CASSQGPTSGGPITDTQYF.

This clonotype was picked up a small number of times. V usage is TRBV6-1 and J usage is TRBJ2-7; TRBD1 or TRBD2 may be the D gene (5 bases each). V was clipped by 3 bases and J by 6 bases, with 6 bases between them. This CDR3 contains 11 residues. Germline V CDR1 and CDR2: MNHNS, SASEGT. The CDR3 nucleotides read TGTGCCAGCAGTGAGGGGGTCGAGCAGTACTTC. Translating gives CASSEGVEQYF.

The gene calls are TRBV20-1 and TRBJ2-2; 9 bases align to TRBD2. J was trimmed by 4 bases and V by 5 bases; bases with no gene match: 8. This CDR3 has 15 amino acids. From germline, CDR1 is DFQATT and CDR2 SNEGSKA (reference sequence). DNA of the CDR3: TGCAGTGCTCTCTTAGCGGGGGCCTCCACCGGGGAGCTGTTTTTT. Amino acid sequence: CSALLAGASTGELFF.

This clonotype turned up a few times. V and J are TRBV29-1 and TRBJ2-5, with D perhaps assigned TRBD1 or TRBD2 (5 bases each). The CDR3 runs to 12 residues. Trimming shortened V by 3 bases and J by 3 bases, and 8 bases separated the two germline ends. Germline CDR1 is SQVTM and CDR2 is ANQGSEA. The DNA for the CDR3 is TGCAGCGTTGATGGGACCGAAGAGACCCAGTACTTC. It translates to CSVDGTEETQYF.

This clonotype was counted a few times. The J gene is TRBJ2-6, the V gene TRBV4-2; 8 bases match TRBD1. V shed 1 base, J shed 0 bases, and the junction held 2 bases outside the gene matches. This CDR3 is built from 17 residues. The germline CDR1 and CDR2 sequences are LGHNA and YNFKEQ. In DNA form, the CDR3 reads TGTGCCAGCAGCCAAGTCGGACAGGGCTCTGGGGCCAACGTCCTGACTTTC. Translated: CASSQVGQGSGANVLTF.

The sample holds a few counts of this clonotype. This chain connects TRBV9 to TRBJ2-3; D ambiguous. This CDR3 has 14 residues. Germline V gene lookup returns CDR1 SGDLS and CDR2 YYNGEE. Trimming took 0 bases from V and 3 from J, leaving 8 bases between them. For the CDR3, the DNA is TGTGCCAGCAGCGTAGGAGTAGGAACAGATACGCAGTATTTT. It specifies CASSVGVGTDTQYF.

The chain employs TRBV4-1 and TRBJ2-7; D is undetermined. The germline V gene encodes CDR1 MGHRA and CDR2 YSYEKL. The germline V and J ends were trimmed by 4 bases and 3 bases, with 13 bases remaining between them. The CDR3 sequence is 14 residues long. The CDR3 DNA reads TGCGCCAGCAGCCCCCGGACGGAATTCTACGAGCAGTACTTC. Translated: CASSPRTEFYEQYF.

This clonotype showed up just a few times. The chain links TRBV5-1 to TRBJ1-2, with 8 nucleotides matching TRBD1. The J segment lost 4 bases and the V segment lost 1 base, leaving 6 bases of the junction unmatched. Germline loops: CDR1 SGHRS, CDR2 YFSETQ. The CDR3 is made up of 15 amino acids. CDR3 protein: CASSLFLGQGYGYTF. The CDR3 nucleotides read TGCGCCAGCAGCTTGTTCTTAGGACAGGGCTATGGCTACACCTTC.

Concerning this clonotype itself: Here the CDR3 omits its conserved ending phenylalanine or tryptophan, so a read error is the likely source. No DNA is shown, since the ends of the CDR3 on it are uncertain; the CDR3 is the one TCRdb lists. The genes are TRBV7-8 and TRBJ2-5; the table's D call of TRBD1 was not tested on the DNA. With termini counted, the CDR3 has 12 amino acids. CDR1 SGHVS and CDR2 FQNEAQ come from the germline V gene. CDR3 protein: CASSLAGPPRAL.

A few counts support this clonotype. This chain joins TRBV5-1 and TRBJ2-5; 7 bases map to TRBD1. Germline CDR1 SGHRS, CDR2 YFSETQ. The CDR3 sequence is 15 residues long. Trimming took 0 bases from V and 3 from J; bases not matched to a gene: 5. In DNA form, the CDR3 reads TGCGCCAGCAGCTTGGGAACAGGGGTCAAAGAGACCCAGTACTTC. Encoded protein: CASSLGTGVKETQYF.

The sample holds a few counts of this clonotype. This sequence joins TRBV7-8 and TRBJ2-7, with D perhaps matching TRBD1 (6 bases). Germline lookup yields CDR1 SGHVS and CDR2 FQNEAQ. This CDR3 is built from 16 residues. V was shortened by 5 bases and J by 2 bases, with 19 bases between the two germline ends. CDR3 loop: CASSTYRVPGPYEQYF. As DNA, the CDR3 is TGTGCCAGCAGCACATACAGGGTTCCGGGCCCCTACGAGCAGTACTTC.

This clonotype was detected a few times. The rearrangement joins TRBV7-6 to TRBJ2-7; the match to TRBD1 covers 7 bases. The CDR3 is 14 amino acids. In germline, CDR1 is SGHVS, CDR2 FNYEAQ. V shed 8 bases and J 0 bases; nucleotides not matched to a gene: 7. The CDR3 here is CASFSGTASYEQYF. In nucleotides, the CDR3 is TGTGCCAGCTTTTCGGGGACAGCCTCCTACGAGCAGTACTTC.

Remarks on this clonotype: This may arise from a read error, as a much more abundant clone is one base away. The rearrangement joins TRBV6-5 to TRBJ1-5, with D tentatively TRBD1 (6 bases). The CDR3 has 12 residues. CDR1 is MNHEY, CDR2 SVGAGI, per germline. V lost 10 bases and J 1 base, leaving 8 bases between the germline ends. The CDR3 sequence is CANQGSNQPQHF. The CDR3 nucleotides are TGTGCCAACCAGGGGAGCAATCAGCCCCAGCATTTT.

This clonotype occurred a few times. The rearrangement links TRBV6-2 or TRBV6-3 to TRBJ2-7; D may be TRBD1 (5 bases). V was shortened by 9 bases and J by 6 bases, with 18 bases between the two germline ends. The CDR3 covers 13 residues. Germline V gene sequence: CDR1 MNHEY, CDR2 SVGEGT. The CDR3 sequence is CASNDRGNGEQYF. The CDR3 region has the DNA TGTGCCAGTAACGACAGAGGTAACGGCGAGCAGTACTTC.